A selection of T cell receptor beta chains follows, all from one sample in a study of Ad26.COV2.S vaccination and SARS-CoV-2 variants. Using immunoSEQ multiplex PCR, the repertoire was profiled, and TCRdb retains in-frame clones only, with some absent. The sample has 400,000 to 450,000 clones, roughly 91% seen once. The sample consisted of peripheral blood, taken in a trial of Ad26.COV2.S vaccine versus placebo. These receptors all come from a person aged 18-60 years who received the Ad26.COV2.S COVID-19 vaccine or a placebo. Both conserved end residues are part of each CDR3. Part of the rows lack a size; the others show once, few, many or a class for expanded clones.

abundance | j_gene | v_gene | CDR3aa
. | TRBJ2-5 | TRBV7-2 | CASSTGLAGFLETQYF
. | TRBJ2-1 | TRBV4-3 | CASSQSGGSSYNEQFF
. | TRBJ2-7 | TRBV27 | CASSLKARDRGNEQYF
. | TRBJ2-1 | TRBV7-7 | CASSPNTNEQFF
. | TRBJ2-5 | TRBV9 | CASSWQGGEETQYF
. | TRBJ1-2 | TRBV10-3 | CAISGTGANGYTF
once | TRBJ2-2 | TRBV4-3 | CASSQDLPTGELFF
. | TRBJ1-5 | TRBV28 | CASSPRGGYQPQHF
. | TRBJ2-7 | TRBV4-1 | CASSQKREKRYEQYF
. | TRBJ1-6 | TRBV7-2 | CASSLELLLPTSPLHF
few | TRBJ1-1 | TRBV9 | CASTIGGGAVDEAFF
. | TRBJ2-3 | TRBV29-1 | CSAVDRSDTQYF
. | TRBJ1-5 | TRBV18 | CASSPRAGNQPQHF
once | TRBJ2-1 | TRBV6-5 | CASSPSSGRVYEQFF
once | TRBJ1-1 | TRBV7-9 | CASSLVRGNTEAFF
. | TRBJ2-7 | TRBV29-1 | CAAGHNSYEQYF
. | TRBJ1-1 | TRBV5-1 | CASSPREGGKTEAFF
. | TRBJ2-4 | TRBV14 | CASSQVGFAKNIQYF
. | TRBJ1-1 | TRBV15 | CATSRDRGGNTEAFF
. | TRBJ2-1 | TRBV7-9 | CASSLAREGPLYNEQFF
. | TRBJ1-6 | TRBV7-3 | CASSPGTPNSPLHF
. | TRBJ2-5 | TRBV15 | CATSRGGGQQETQYF
. | TRBJ2-2 | TRBV18 | CASSTTGTTGELFF
few | TRBJ2-5 | TRBV6-2/TRBV6-3 | CASSYGSSGTDFQETQYF
. | TRBJ1-1 | TRBV28 | CASSWGATEAFF
. | TRBJ2-3 | TRBV14 | CASSQGLRGLAGGVDEDTQYF
. | TRBJ2-5 | TRBV19 | CASSMGGTGGRETQYF
. | TRBJ2-1 | TRBV6-6 | CASSYARLEQFF
. | TRBJ2-2 | TRBV6-1 | CASSEATGPTGELFF
. | TRBJ2-7 | TRBV7-9 | CASSLGSYEQYF
. | TRBJ1-5 | TRBV19 | CATAGGQGRNQPQHF
. | TRBJ2-7 | TRBV6-5 | CASSPTGEAREQYF
. | TRBJ2-7 | TRBV7-9 | CASSLATPWGEQYF
once | TRBJ1-5 | TRBV2 | CASNPDRVNQPQHF
few | TRBJ1-2 | TRBV7-2 | CASSSGNTAAYTF
once | TRBJ1-6 | TRBV4-1 | CASSQDLTGGRSPLHF
. | TRBJ2-1 | TRBV2 | CASSLRELEIDEQFF
. | TRBJ2-5 | TRBV7-9 | CASSLTDPLVDAQYF
. | TRBJ1-1 | TRBV6-2/TRBV6-3 | CASSYGSWGTEAFF